These 26 T cell receptor beta chains came from one sample sequenced in a study of human T cells and chemical hapten exposure. Specified time point: patch test 2, 6 weeks after DPC sensitization. Described treatment: therapeutic diphenylcyclopropenone sensitization with weekly scalp DPC. TCRdb analysed the RACE reads with MiXCR anew, one entry per CDR3 protein. The data contain about 350,000 distinct CDR3 sequences, more than 5% of them singletons. The material was whole blood, obtained in connection with sensitization to the hapten diphenylcyclopropenone (DPC). Receptor source: a woman aged 18-29 years with alopecia areata. Some clones in this sample may be carry-over from other donors' samples.

This clonotype was seen ten or more times. The chain carries TRBV3-1 and TRBJ1-6, with 7 bases that match TRBD1. Germline V gene sequence: CDR1 LGHDT, CDR2 YNNKEL (reference sequence). After removal of 4 bases from V and 9 bases from J, the junction contained 9 bases not matched to a gene. CDR3 length: 15 amino acids. The CDR3 region is CASSPLTGVSSPLHF. CDR3 in DNA: TGTGCCAGCAGCCCACTCACAGGGGTGAGTTCACCCCTCCACTTT.

This clonotype was seen at least ten times. The J gene is TRBJ2-4, the V gene TRBV6-5, with unresolved D. The CDR3 is made up of 18 amino acids. Deletions cut 0 bases from V and 3 bases from J, with 18 bases between. Germline CDR1 MNHEY, CDR2 SVGAGI. As DNA, the CDR3 is TGTGCCAGCAGTTACTCGAAGAGGTCTGCGGTGGTCAAAAACATTCAGTACTTC. Its protein product is CASSYSKRSAVVKNIQYF.

There are many counts of this clonotype. This chain links TRBV29-1 with TRBJ1-5; TRBD1 might be the D (5 bases). Germline CDR1 SQVTM, CDR2 ANQGSEA. The CDR3 has 12 amino acids. The CDR3 sequence is CSHGGGNQPQHF. The CDR3 DNA reads TGCAGTCATGGGGGGGGCAATCAGCCCCAGCATTTT.

In DNA, the CDR3 is TGTGCCAGCAGCTCCCTTGGGGGGCTAGCTAACTATGGCTACACCTTC. It encodes CASSSLGGLANYGYTF. The rearrangement joins TRBV7-9 to TRBJ1-2; maybe TRBD1 (6 bases). The CDR3 is made up of 16 amino acids. CDR1 is SEHNR and CDR2 is FQNEAQ in the germline V gene (reference sequence). Trimming pared 4 bases from V and 0 bases from J, leaving 15 bases between.

This clonotype was picked up many times. V and J are TRBV29-1 and TRBJ1-1; 9 nucleotides match TRBD1. The CDR3 sequence is 14 residues long. Losses at the gene ends were 7 bases for V and 4 bases for J; bases not matched to a gene: 10. CDR1 is SQVTM and CDR2 is ANQGSEA in the germline V gene. The CDR3 nucleotides read TGCAGCGCAGACGCGGACAGGGGCGGCACTGAAGCTTTCTTT. Protein product: CSADADRGGTEAFF. The complete variable domain, with remaining parts taken from reference TRBV29-1 and TRBJ1-1, reads SAVISQKPSRDICQRGTSLTIQCQVDSQVTMMFWYRQQPGQSLTLIATANQGSEATYESGFVIDKFPISRPNLTFSTLTVSNMSPEDSSIYLCSADADRGGTEAFFGQGTRLTVV.

There are a few counts of this clonotype. The chain has TRBV7-2 and TRBJ2-3, with a weak D call TRBD2 (6 bases). CDR1 and CDR2 (germline): SGHTA, FQGNSA. V was pared by 3 bases and J by 7 bases, with 17 bases between. The CDR3 contains 15 residues. CDR3 in amino acids: CASSLDSSRENTQYF. The CDR3 nucleotides read TGTGCCAGCAGCTTGGATTCTTCGCGGGAAAATACGCAGTATTTT.

The genes are TRBV7-9 and TRBJ1-6, with no clear D. This CDR3 has 16 residues. V gave up 6 bases and J gave up 7 bases, with 19 bases separating them. Looked up from germline, CDR1 is SEHNR and CDR2 is FQNEAQ (reference sequence). The DNA of the CDR3 is TGTGCCAGCAGGGTTTTCCCGACGGAGATAAATTCACCCCTCCACTTT. This codes for CASRVFPTEINSPLHF.

Only a few counts were recorded for this clonotype. This chain joins TRBV28 and TRBJ1-5; 7 bases line up with TRBD1. The V gene's germline CDR1 is MDHEN and CDR2 SYDVKM. The CDR3 loop spans 16 amino acids. After removal of 5 bases from V and 0 bases from J, the junction contained 7 bases not matched to a gene. CDR3 sequence reads: CASSGDRDYSNQPQHF. CDR3 nucleotides: TGTGCCAGCAGTGGAGACAGGGACTATAGCAATCAGCCCCAGCATTTT.

This clonotype was observed many times. The rearrangement uses TRBV24-1 and TRBJ2-3; D not resolved. Germline V CDR1 and CDR2: KGHDR, SFDVKD. The CDR3 contains 12 residues. V was cut by 4 bases and J by 0 bases, with 1 base left in between. The CDR3 nucleotides read TGTGCCACCAGTGAGAGCACAGATACGCAGTATTTT. Translated, it gives CATSESTDTQYF.

V usage is TRBV5-6 and J usage is TRBJ1-1; D may be TRBD1 (6 bases). Germline CDR1 is SGHDT and CDR2 is YYEEEE. Trimming took 4 bases from V and 5 from J, leaving 18 bases between them. The CDR3 length is 15 residues. CDR3 DNA: TGTGCCAGCAGCCCAAACTTGGGGGGCAGGACTGAAGCTTTCTTT. Translating gives CASSPNLGGRTEAFF.

This clonotype has a handful of counts. V usage is TRBV28 and J usage is TRBJ2-7; maybe TRBD2 (5 bases). The CDR3 runs to 13 residues. V lost 5 bases to trimming and J lost 4 bases, with 12 bases between them. The germline V gene has CDR1 MDHEN and CDR2 SYDVKM. This CDR3 is CASSPAGPYEQYF. The CDR3 DNA sequence: TGTGCCAGCAGTCCGGCGGGCCCATACGAGCAGTACTTC. The full variable domain, with the rest looked up from reference TRBV28 and TRBJ2-7, is DVKVTQSSRYLVKRTGEKVFLECVQDMDHENMFWYRQDPGLGLRLIYFSYDVKMKEKGDIPEGYSVSREKKERFSLILESASTNQTSMYLCASSPAGPYEQYFGPGTRLTVT.

This clonotype was seen only a few times. CDR3 residues: CSAPLGGQASYEQYF. The CDR3, as DNA: TGCAGTGCTCCCCTCGGGGGACAAGCATCCTACGAGCAGTACTTC. The gene calls are TRBV20-1 and TRBJ2-7; D may correspond to TRBD1 or TRBD2 (6 bases each). The V gene lost 5 bases and the J gene lost 1 base, with 18 bases spanning the gap. This CDR3 region has 15 residues. Germline values: CDR1 DFQATT, CDR2 SNEGSKA (reference sequence).

This clonotype was seen many times. J is TRBJ1-6 and V is TRBV20-1, with D perhaps TRBD1 (6 bases). This CDR3 comprises 15 residues. Germline lookup yields CDR1 DFQATT and CDR2 SNEGSKA (reference sequence). V lost 0 bases and J 5 bases, leaving 11 bases between the germline ends. The CDR3 bases are TGCAGTGCTAGAGAGGTGGCAGGGGATAATTCACCCCTCCACTTT. Its protein is CSAREVAGDNSPLHF.

This clonotype was found many times. This chain connects TRBV6-5 to TRBJ1-1, with D hard to call. Trimming left V 8 bases short and J 8 bases short, with 21 bases between. The CDR3 runs 14 residues. CDR1 is MNHEY and CDR2 is SVGAGI in the germline V gene. Here the CDR3 reads CASYGLDRFTEAFF. CDR3 DNA: TGTGCCAGCTATGGTTTGGACCGATTTACCGAAGCTTTCTTT.

The table lists this clonotype with many counts. This chain connects TRBV7-2 to TRBJ1-5; a weak D match, TRBD1 (6 bases). The V and J ends lost 0 bases and 0 bases respectively, with 18 bases between them. CDR1 and CDR2 from the germline V gene are SGHTA and FQGNSA. This CDR3 spans 19 amino acids. The CDR3 DNA follows: TGTGCCAGCAGCTTAGCGCTACAAGGGGGGGCTTATAGCAATCAGCCCCAGCATTTT. It specifies CASSLALQGGAYSNQPQHF.

This clonotype has just a few counts. The rearrangement links TRBV7-6 to TRBJ2-3; 7 bases are a match to TRBD2. Germline V CDR1 and CDR2: SGHVS, FNYEAQ. J was trimmed by 2 bases and V by 5 bases; bases with no gene match: 7. This CDR3 region has 15 residues. The CDR3 coding sequence is TGTGCCAGCAGCCCTTCCCGGGGGGACACAGATACGCAGTATTTT. Translation gives CASSPSRGDTDTQYF.

This clonotype was picked up a small number of times. The genes are TRBV7-3 and TRBJ2-7; D unresolved. With 2 bases removed from V and 2 bases from J, the gap between germline ends came to 13 bases. Per germline, CDR1 SGHTA and CDR2 FQGTGA. The CDR3 loop spans 15 amino acids. CDR3 sequence: CASSLSQELTYEQYF. The CDR3 DNA sequence: TGTGCCAGCAGCTTATCTCAGGAATTAACCTACGAGCAGTACTTC. The variable domain in full, completed from reference TRBV7-3 and TRBJ2-7, reads GAGVSQTPSNKVTEKGKYVELRCDPISGHTALYWYRQSLGQGPEFLIYFQGTGAADDSGLPNDRFFAVRPEGSVSTLKIQRTERGDSAVYLCASSLSQELTYEQYFGPGTRLTVT.

There are a few counts of this clonotype. In DNA form, the CDR3 reads TGTGCCAGCAGCTCGGGACATAGGGAGCTGTTTTTT. It yields the protein CASSSGHRELFF. J is TRBJ2-2 and V is TRBV7-9; tentatively, D is TRBD1 (6 bases). This CDR3 has 12 amino acids. V lost 4 bases, J lost 9 bases, and 9 bases lay in between. Per germline, CDR1 SEHNR and CDR2 FQNEAQ (reference sequence).

At least ten counts were recorded for this clonotype. Here the CDR3 DNA reads TGTGCCAGCAGCCCAACAGACAGACAGAATTCACCCCTCCACTTT. Encoded protein: CASSPTDRQNSPLHF. This chain joins TRBV28 and TRBJ1-6; a possible D gene is TRBD1 (5 bases). There are 15 residues in the CDR3. The V gene lost 6 bases and the J gene lost 7 bases, with 16 bases spanning the gap. Germline CDR1 is MDHEN and CDR2 is SYDVKM. The variable domain in full, with the rest retrieved from reference TRBV28 and TRBJ1-6, is DVKVTQSSRYLVKRTGEKVFLECVQDMDHENMFWYRQDPGLGLRLIYFSYDVKMKEKGDIPEGYSVSREKKERFSLILESASTNQTSMYLCASSPTDRQNSPLHFGNGTRLTVT.

This clonotype was recorded a few times. The chain links TRBV6-1 to TRBJ2-3; TRBD2 matches at 12 bases. V lost 6 bases and J lost 2; bases outside the gene matches: 6. The CDR3 is 16 amino acids. Per germline, CDR1 MNHNS and CDR2 SASEGT. Here the CDR3 reads CASSLTSGGTTDTQYF. The CDR3 nucleotides read TGTGCCAGCAGCCTTACTAGCGGGGGGACCACAGATACGCAGTATTTT.

The CDR3 DNA reads TGTGCCAGCAGTTCCCCGTCGTCGGGGGGTTACGAGCAGTACTTC. Amino acids: CASSSPSSGGYEQYF. The chain has TRBV28 and TRBJ2-7; 7 bases line up with TRBD2. V gave up 4 bases and J gave up 4 bases; unmatched junction bases: 10. CDR3 length equals 15 residues. Germline assignment: CDR1 MDHEN and CDR2 SYDVKM.

The chain couples TRBV11-2 to TRBJ2-3; no firm D call. V gave up 2 bases and J gave up 0 bases, with 6 bases separating them. The CDR3 is 14 residues long. Germline V CDR1 and CDR2: SGHAT, FQNNGV. The CDR3 DNA is TGTGCCAGCAGCTTAATGAGAAGCACAGATACGCAGTATTTT. It encodes CASSLMRSTDTQYF. Complete variable domain (other parts from reference TRBV11-2 and TRBJ2-3): EAGVAQSPRYKIIEKRQSVAFWCNPISGHATLYWYQQILGQGPKLLIQFQNNGVVDDSQLPKDRFSAERLKGVDSTLKIQPAKLEDSAVYLCASSLMRSTDTQYFGPGTRLTVL.

This clonotype was detected ten times or more. This chain links TRBV6-2 or TRBV6-3 with TRBJ2-1; either TRBD1 or TRBD2 may fit D (5 bases each). The germline V gene has CDR1 MNHEY and CDR2 SVGEGT. Deletions cut 0 bases from V and 7 bases from J, with 28 bases between. The CDR3 is made up of 20 amino acids. The CDR3 nucleotides are TGTGCCAGCAGTTACTCGACATTCTCCAGGCAGGGTAGGCGGGTGAATGAGCAGTTCTTC. As protein: CASSYSTFSRQGRRVNEQFF.

The J gene is TRBJ2-4, the V gene TRBV10-3; D remains unclear. Germline V gene lookup returns CDR1 ENHRY and CDR2 SYGVKD. Deletions cut 6 bases from V and 2 bases from J, with 14 bases between. The CDR3 runs 15 residues. Written as DNA, the CDR3 is TGTGCCATCAGCGAAGAGCTGCGGACCAAAAACATTCAGTACTTC. It codes for CAISEELRTKNIQYF.

This clonotype was found a few times. The gene calls are TRBV28 and TRBJ2-1; 8 bases align to TRBD2. V gave up 6 bases and J gave up 4 bases; unmatched junction bases: 11. CDR1 and CDR2 from the germline V gene are MDHEN and SYDVKM. The CDR3 is made up of 16 amino acids. The CDR3 coding sequence is TGTGCCAGCAGAAATCAGGCGGGACTAGATTACAATGAGCAGTTCTTC. It yields the protein CASRNQAGLDYNEQFF.

This clonotype was detected ten times or more. The rearrangement links TRBV29-1 to TRBJ1-1, with D perhaps matching TRBD1 (5 bases). Trimming left V 2 bases short and J 4 bases short, with 11 bases between. The germline CDR1 and CDR2 sequences are SQVTM and ANQGSEA. The CDR3 extends over 13 amino acids. The CDR3 DNA is TGCAGCGTTGAACAGGGCTTGGCCACTGAAGCTTTCTTT. Amino acid sequence: CSVEQGLATEAFF.